The rows below give T cell receptor beta chains drawn from one sample of a study of OX40 agonist ivuxolimab in advanced cancers. The repertoire was sequenced with immunoSEQ multiplex PCR; TCRdb's copy has only in-frame clones and lacks some. The sample has roughly 77,000 clones, over 75% seen once. The sample consisted of CD4+ or CD8+ T cells sorted from blood, taken in a trial of the OX40 agonist ivuxolimab. The receptors were sampled from an adult with an advanced solid tumor such as melanoma, head and neck, liver or kidney cancer. Each CDR3 is given with its conserved first and last residue. Fields, in order: J gene, CDR3 length, D gene, clone size, V gene, CDR3 protein, CDR3 DNA. A D gene is named only where the DNA matches it firmly. Clone size appears in some rows only: once, few, many, or a class for an expanded clone.

j_call: TRBJ2-3; cdr3_length: 14; d_call: TRBD2; clone_size: few; v_call: TRBV4-1; cdr3_aa: CASSRSGGTDTQYF; cdr3_nt: TGCGCCAGCTCCCGTTCGGGGGGTACAGATACGCAGTATTTT
j_call: TRBJ2-7; cdr3_length: 12; d_call: -; clone_size: -; v_call: TRBV5-5; cdr3_aa: CASSPTGYEQYF; cdr3_nt: TGTGCCAGCAGCCCGACGGGATACGAGCAGTACTTC
j_call: TRBJ1-1; cdr3_length: 11; d_call: -; clone_size: -; v_call: TRBV29-1; cdr3_aa: CSVERRGEAFF; cdr3_nt: TGCAGCGTTGAACGCAGGGGCGAAGCTTTCTTT
j_call: TRBJ2-7; cdr3_length: 13; d_call: -; clone_size: once; v_call: TRBV7-2; cdr3_aa: CASSLGLGYEQYF; cdr3_nt: TGTGCCAGCAGCTTAGGACTTGGATACGAGCAGTACTTC
j_call: TRBJ1-2; cdr3_length: 20; d_call: -; clone_size: -; v_call: TRBV19; cdr3_aa: CASRDQHWGAAGRGNYGYTF; cdr3_nt: TGTGCCAGTAGAGATCAACACTGGGGGGCCGCAGGGCGGGGAAACTATGGCTACACCTTC
j_call: TRBJ2-3; cdr3_length: 13; d_call: -; clone_size: -; v_call: TRBV7-2; cdr3_aa: CASSLIFTDTQYF; cdr3_nt: TGTGCCAGCAGCTTAATCTTCACAGATACGCAGTATTTT
j_call: TRBJ1-3; cdr3_length: 14; d_call: -; clone_size: -; v_call: TRBV5-4; cdr3_aa: CASSGRESGNTIYF; cdr3_nt: TGTGCCAGCAGCGGCAGGGAGTCTGGAAACACCATATATTTT
j_call: TRBJ1-2; cdr3_length: 15; d_call: -; clone_size: -; v_call: TRBV7-8; cdr3_aa: CASSPSPGGLMSYTF; cdr3_nt: TGTGCCAGCAGCCCCTCACCTGGCGGCCTTATGAGCTACACCTTC
j_call: TRBJ2-7; cdr3_length: 19; d_call: TRBD2; clone_size: -; v_call: TRBV5-5; cdr3_aa: CASSQVQSSGSYGNREQYF; cdr3_nt: TGTGCCAGCAGCCAAGTACAATCTAGCGGGAGCTATGGGAATAGGGAGCAGTACTTC
j_call: TRBJ1-1; cdr3_length: 11; d_call: -; clone_size: many; v_call: TRBV27; cdr3_aa: CASSWGMLAFF; cdr3_nt: TGTGCCAGCAGTTGGGGAATGTTGGCTTTCTTT
j_call: TRBJ2-1; cdr3_length: 15; d_call: -; clone_size: once; v_call: TRBV7-9; cdr3_aa: CASRNLGGTSGEQFF; cdr3_nt: TGTGCCAGCCGGAATCTTGGCGGGACCTCGGGGGAGCAGTTCTTC
j_call: TRBJ1-1; cdr3_length: 14; d_call: -; clone_size: -; v_call: TRBV5-1; cdr3_aa: CASKEVEANAEAFF; cdr3_nt: TGCGCCAGCAAGGAGGTCGAAGCCAACGCTGAAGCTTTCTTT
j_call: TRBJ1-2; cdr3_length: 14; d_call: -; clone_size: -; v_call: TRBV6-6; cdr3_aa: CASRGKRFPSSYTF; cdr3_nt: TGTGCCAGCAGGGGAAAACGCTTCCCCTCGAGCTACACCTTC
j_call: TRBJ2-5; cdr3_length: 20; d_call: TRBD2; clone_size: -; v_call: TRBV5-1; cdr3_aa: CASSPTSRLAGLTYQETQYF; cdr3_nt: TGCGCCAGCAGCCCAACCTCGAGACTAGCGGGGTTAACGTACCAAGAGACCCAGTACTTC
j_call: TRBJ2-3; cdr3_length: 13; d_call: -; clone_size: -; v_call: TRBV5-1; cdr3_aa: CASSFPGVDTQYF; cdr3_nt: TGCGCCAGCAGCTTTCCGGGGGTAGATACGCAGTATTTT
j_call: TRBJ2-2; cdr3_length: 14; d_call: TRBD2; clone_size: -; v_call: TRBV5-1; cdr3_aa: CASSLDAGGTELFF; cdr3_nt: TGCGCCAGCAGCTTGGATGCGGGAGGTACGGAGCTGTTTTTT
j_call: TRBJ2-7; cdr3_length: 13; d_call: -; clone_size: -; v_call: TRBV6-1; cdr3_aa: CASSGVSDYEQYF; cdr3_nt: TGTGCCAGCAGTGGTGTCAGCGACTACGAGCAGTACTTC
j_call: TRBJ1-1; cdr3_length: 14; d_call: -; clone_size: -; v_call: TRBV7-9; cdr3_aa: CASSPAGVSAEAFF; cdr3_nt: TGTGCCAGCAGCCCGGCAGGGGTTTCCGCTGAAGCTTTCTTT
j_call: TRBJ2-1; cdr3_length: 16; d_call: -; clone_size: -; v_call: TRBV7-9; cdr3_aa: CASSLRDSVGYNEQFF; cdr3_nt: TGTGCCAGCAGCCTCCGAGACTCGGTTGGGTACAATGAGCAGTTCTTC
j_call: TRBJ1-2; cdr3_length: 13; d_call: -; clone_size: -; v_call: TRBV18; cdr3_aa: CASSPDSYYGYTF; cdr3_nt: TGTGCCAGCTCACCCGACAGCTACTATGGCTACACCTTC
j_call: TRBJ1-4; cdr3_length: 16; d_call: -; clone_size: -; v_call: TRBV27; cdr3_aa: CASRPLQGIGYEKLFF; cdr3_nt: TGTGCCAGCAGACCACTACAGGGAATTGGATACGAAAAACTGTTTTTT
j_call: TRBJ1-1; cdr3_length: 14; d_call: -; clone_size: -; v_call: TRBV11-2; cdr3_aa: CASSLGHSFTEAFF; cdr3_nt: TGTGCCAGCAGCTTAGGACATTCATTCACTGAAGCTTTCTTT
j_call: TRBJ2-1; cdr3_length: 14; d_call: -; clone_size: -; v_call: TRBV25-1; cdr3_aa: CASSESRSHNEQFF; cdr3_nt: TGTGCCAGCAGTGAATCTCGCTCTCACAATGAGCAGTTCTTC
j_call: TRBJ1-2; cdr3_length: 17; d_call: TRBD1; clone_size: -; v_call: TRBV4-1; cdr3_aa: CASSQPGQARKPYGYTF; cdr3_nt: TGCGCCAGCAGCCAACCGGGACAGGCACGGAAACCCTATGGCTACACCTTC
j_call: TRBJ2-2; cdr3_length: 14; d_call: -; clone_size: -; v_call: TRBV7-2; cdr3_aa: CASSPETGRQELFF; cdr3_nt: TGTGCCAGCAGCCCCGAGACGGGCAGACAGGAGCTGTTTTTT
j_call: TRBJ1-1; cdr3_length: 17; d_call: -; clone_size: -; v_call: TRBV28; cdr3_aa: CASRGGSPSKFITEAFF; cdr3_nt: TGTGCCAGCAGGGGGGGAAGTCCTTCCAAGTTTATCACTGAAGCTTTCTTT
j_call: TRBJ2-7; cdr3_length: 14; d_call: -; clone_size: once; v_call: TRBV4-3; cdr3_aa: CASSPKQGNYEQYF; cdr3_nt: TGCGCCAGCAGCCCCAAACAGGGAAACTACGAGCAGTACTTC
j_call: TRBJ1-3; cdr3_length: 14; d_call: -; clone_size: -; v_call: TRBV6-4; cdr3_aa: CASSLLGLGNTIYF; cdr3_nt: TGTGCCAGCAGCCTACTCGGGCTTGGAAACACCATATATTTT
j_call: TRBJ1-5; cdr3_length: 13; d_call: -; clone_size: -; v_call: TRBV7-6; cdr3_aa: CASSRQSNQPQHF; cdr3_nt: TGTGCCAGCAGCCGACAGAGCAATCAGCCCCAGCATTTT
j_call: TRBJ2-5; cdr3_length: 14; d_call: -; clone_size: once; v_call: TRBV15; cdr3_aa: CATSRDLGRETQYF; cdr3_nt: TGTGCCACCAGCAGAGATTTGGGACGAGAGACCCAGTACTTC
j_call: TRBJ2-2; cdr3_length: 15; d_call: -; clone_size: -; v_call: TRBV18; cdr3_aa: CASSPPSRETGELFF; cdr3_nt: TGTGCCAGCTCACCACCGAGTCGGGAGACCGGGGAGCTGTTTTTT
j_call: TRBJ2-4; cdr3_length: 16; d_call: -; clone_size: few; v_call: TRBV11-2; cdr3_aa: CASSPVGGGAKNIQYF; cdr3_nt: TGTGCCAGCAGCCCTGTCGGAGGGGGAGCCAAAAACATTCAGTACTTC
j_call: TRBJ2-7; cdr3_length: 16; d_call: TRBD2; clone_size: -; v_call: TRBV5-5; cdr3_aa: CASSSLAGGPVGEQYF; cdr3_nt: TGTGCCAGCAGCTCCCTAGCGGGAGGGCCGGTGGGCGAGCAGTACTTC
j_call: TRBJ1-5; cdr3_length: 15; d_call: -; clone_size: -; v_call: TRBV6-5; cdr3_aa: CASSYSPGSNQPQHF; cdr3_nt: TGTGCCAGCAGTTACTCTCCAGGGAGCAATCAGCCCCAGCATTTT
j_call: TRBJ2-1; cdr3_length: 12; d_call: TRBD1; clone_size: -; v_call: TRBV6-1; cdr3_aa: CASSRGQGKQFF; cdr3_nt: TGTGCCAGCAGTAGAGGACAGGGTAAGCAGTTCTTC
j_call: TRBJ1-2; cdr3_length: 13; d_call: -; clone_size: few; v_call: TRBV29-1; cdr3_aa: CSARGEGDYGYTF; cdr3_nt: TGCAGCGCCCGCGGGGAGGGAGACTATGGCTACACCTTC
j_call: TRBJ2-3; cdr3_length: 18; d_call: -; clone_size: few; v_call: TRBV7-9; cdr3_aa: CASSLTGGEHLSTDTQYF; cdr3_nt: TGTGCCAGCAGCTTAACCGGGGGAGAACACCTTAGCACAGATACGCAGTATTTT
j_call: TRBJ2-5; cdr3_length: 17; d_call: TRBD2; clone_size: -; v_call: TRBV4-2; cdr3_aa: CASSQGESGGAKETQYF; cdr3_nt: TGTGCCAGCAGCCAAGGCGAAAGCGGGGGGGCGAAGGAGACCCAGTACTTC
j_call: TRBJ1-1; cdr3_length: 15; d_call: -; clone_size: -; v_call: TRBV19; cdr3_aa: CASSRMGSLNTEAFF; cdr3_nt: TGTGCCAGTAGTAGAATGGGGTCACTGAACACTGAAGCTTTCTTT
j_call: TRBJ1-1; cdr3_length: 12; d_call: -; clone_size: -; v_call: TRBV18; cdr3_aa: CASSPIGTEAFF; cdr3_nt: TGTGCCAGCTCACCCATAGGCACTGAAGCTTTCTTT
j_call: TRBJ1-4; cdr3_length: 14; d_call: TRBD1; clone_size: -; v_call: TRBV6-1; cdr3_aa: CASGGDRTYEKLFF; cdr3_nt: TGTGCGAGCGGAGGGGACAGGACGTATGAAAAACTGTTTTTT
j_call: TRBJ1-2; cdr3_length: 14; d_call: -; clone_size: -; v_call: TRBV5-4; cdr3_aa: CASSLGAEGYGYTF; cdr3_nt: TGTGCCAGCAGCTTGGGCGCGGAGGGATATGGCTACACCTTC
j_call: TRBJ2-1; cdr3_length: 15; d_call: -; clone_size: few; v_call: TRBV7-9; cdr3_aa: CASSLYLATGNEQFF; cdr3_nt: TGTGCCAGCAGCTTATATTTAGCGACTGGCAATGAGCAGTTCTTC
j_call: TRBJ1-1; cdr3_length: 14; d_call: -; clone_size: few; v_call: TRBV5-5; cdr3_aa: CASSFSGQGTEAFF; cdr3_nt: TGTGCCAGCAGCTTTTCGGGTCAGGGGACTGAAGCTTTCTTT
j_call: TRBJ2-6; cdr3_length: 17; d_call: -; clone_size: -; v_call: TRBV21-1; cdr3_aa: CASSGPGTGSGANVLTF; cdr3_nt: TGTGCCAGCAGCGGTCCCGGGACAGGGTCCGGGGCCAACGTCCTGACTTTC
j_call: TRBJ1-1; cdr3_length: 14; d_call: TRBD1; clone_size: -; v_call: TRBV27; cdr3_aa: CASSRRQGLTEAFF; cdr3_nt: TGTGCCAGCAGTAGGCGACAGGGATTGACTGAAGCTTTCTTT
j_call: TRBJ2-5; cdr3_length: 13; d_call: -; clone_size: -; v_call: TRBV7-2; cdr3_aa: CASTTFLEETQYF; cdr3_nt: TGTGCCAGCACCACTTTTCTGGAAGAGACCCAGTACTTC
j_call: TRBJ2-3; cdr3_length: 16; d_call: TRBD2; clone_size: -; v_call: TRBV7-3; cdr3_aa: CASSLLSGVSTDTQYF; cdr3_nt: TGTGCCAGCAGCTTACTCAGCGGGGTTAGCACAGATACGCAGTATTTT
j_call: TRBJ2-1; cdr3_length: 13; d_call: -; clone_size: -; v_call: TRBV2; cdr3_aa: CASSEYQEIEQFF; cdr3_nt: TGTGCCAGCAGTGAATACCAGGAGATTGAGCAGTTCTTC
j_call: TRBJ2-7; cdr3_length: 14; d_call: -; clone_size: -; v_call: TRBV7-2; cdr3_aa: CASSPPAASYEQYF; cdr3_nt: TGTGCCAGCAGCCCCCCAGCGGCTTCCTACGAGCAGTACTTC
j_call: TRBJ1-6; cdr3_length: 13; d_call: -; clone_size: -; v_call: TRBV10-1; cdr3_aa: CASSEGRGSPLHF; cdr3_nt: TGCGCCAGCAGTGAGGGCAGGGGTTCACCCCTCCACTTT
j_call: TRBJ2-5; cdr3_length: 15; d_call: -; clone_size: -; v_call: TRBV21-1; cdr3_aa: CASSSHRGFQETQYF; cdr3_nt: TGTGCCAGCAGCTCGCACAGGGGTTTCCAAGAGACCCAGTACTTC
j_call: TRBJ2-1; cdr3_length: 15; d_call: -; clone_size: -; v_call: TRBV11-2; cdr3_aa: CASSFGGSFTGEQFF; cdr3_nt: TGTGCCAGCAGCTTTGGTGGCTCCTTCACCGGTGAGCAGTTCTTC
j_call: TRBJ1-3; cdr3_length: 14; d_call: -; clone_size: -; v_call: TRBV6-6; cdr3_aa: CASSLIGSGNTIYF; cdr3_nt: TGTGCCAGCAGTTTAATTGGCTCTGGAAACACCATATATTTT
j_call: TRBJ2-7; cdr3_length: 14; d_call: -; clone_size: -; v_call: TRBV6-5; cdr3_aa: CASSFGGANYEQYF; cdr3_nt: TGTGCCAGCAGTTTTGGGGGCGCAAACTACGAGCAGTACTTC
j_call: TRBJ2-7; cdr3_length: 14; d_call: -; clone_size: once; v_call: TRBV7-2; cdr3_aa: CASSPQSSSYEQYF; cdr3_nt: TGTGCCAGCAGCCCTCAGAGTTCCTCCTACGAGCAGTACTTC